This is a list of T cell receptor beta chains from one sample in a study of graft-versus-host responses after intestinal transplantation. These receptors' targets are unknown. The table came from immunoSEQ multiplex PCR; TCRdb's copy has only in-frame clones and leaves some out. Counted here are roughly 97,000 clones, more than 75% occurring once; the ten biggest clones make up about 0.9%. The specimen was unstimulated CD4+ T cells sorted from spleen or lymph node cells, collected before intestinal transplant. These receptors were obtained from a human donor who received an intestinal transplant. Both conserved end residues are part of each CDR3. The D gene is left open where the match is weak. The listing skips clone size in some rows; elsewhere it reads once, few, many or a size class.

D gene,clone size,J gene,V gene,CDR3 DNA,CDR3 protein
-,once,TRBJ2-7,TRBV2,TGTGCCAGCAGTGAAGCTCGGAACTCCTACGAGCAGTACTTC,CASSEARNSYEQYF
-,-,TRBJ1-1,TRBV11-1,TGTGCCAGCAGCGATCGCCCGTGGGTCTCGGGCACTGAAGCTTTCTTT,CASSDRPWVSGTEAFF
-,-,TRBJ2-1,TRBV6-5,TGTGCCAGCAGTACCGGGATCGCTGCTTGGTTTGAGCAGTTCTTC,CASSTGIAAWFEQFF
-,-,TRBJ2-3,TRBV5-4,TGTGCCAGCAGCTTGATTGGACCCACAGATACGCAGTATTTT,CASSLIGPTDTQYF
TRBD1,-,TRBJ1-2,TRBV18,TGTGCCAGCTCACGGGACAGGGCTAACTATGGCTACACCTTC,CASSRDRANYGYTF
-,-,TRBJ2-5,TRBV7-9,TGTGCCAGCAGCCGAACCCGAGGGGGGCAAGAGACCCAGTACTTC,CASSRTRGGQETQYF
-,-,TRBJ1-2,TRBV6-1,TGTGCCAGCAGTGATTCGGCGGAAGTCTATGGCTACACCTTC,CASSDSAEVYGYTF
-,-,TRBJ1-1,TRBV6-5,TGTGCCAGCAGAACTACAGGGTCCGCTGAAGCTTTCTTT,CASRTTGSAEAFF
-,-,TRBJ1-1,TRBV7-9,TGTGCCAGCAGCCCAGTCGGGGCAAACATGAACACTGAAGCTTTCTTT,CASSPVGANMNTEAFF
-,few,TRBJ2-7,TRBV10-3,TGTGCCATCAGTGAGTCACAACAGGCTAGGTACGAGCAGTACTTC,CAISESQQARYEQYF
TRBD1,-,TRBJ2-7,TRBV9,TGTGCCAGCAGCGTAGATCCGGGACAGAATTACGAGCAGTACTTC,CASSVDPGQNYEQYF
TRBD2,-,TRBJ2-5,TRBV5-1,TGCGCCAGCAGCCCCGGGACTAGCGGGACCCTAGGGGAGACCCAGTACTTC,CASSPGTSGTLGETQYF
-,-,TRBJ1-3,TRBV6-5,TGTGCCAGCAAGGGGGGGAGTGGAAACACCATATATTTT,CASKGGSGNTIYF
TRBD2,-,TRBJ2-2,TRBV19,TGTGCCAGTAAAATGGTCGGGAGGGACACCGGGGAGCTGTTTTTT,CASKMVGRDTGELFF
-,few,TRBJ1-1,TRBV2,TGTGCCAGCGCGGGGCTGGACACTGAAGCTTTCTTT,CASAGLDTEAFF
-,-,TRBJ1-4,TRBV19,TGTGCCAGTACCCGACTGGGTGGATCTAATGAAAAACTGTTTTTT,CASTRLGGSNEKLFF
-,-,TRBJ1-1,TRBV6-4,TGTGCCAGCATCCAAGGGGGGGAGGGTTTCTTT,CASIQGGEGFF
-,-,TRBJ2-5,TRBV6-1,TGTGCCAGCACTCGAACTGAGCCCTGGCAGACCCAGTACTTC,CASTRTEPWQTQYF
TRBD2,once,TRBJ2-7,TRBV2,TGTGCCAGCAGTGAAGCGCTTCTAGCGGGAAGCGAGCAGTACTTC,CASSEALLAGSEQYF
TRBD2,-,TRBJ2-1,TRBV19,TGTGCCAGTAAAAATGAAAGGTCTAGCGGGAGGGCCATTTACAATGAGCAGTTCTTC,CASKNERSSGRAIYNEQFF
-,-,TRBJ2-7,TRBV19,TGTGCCAGTAGTGAAGCTAGCGCGTCCTACGAGCAGTACTTC,CASSEASASYEQYF
-,-,TRBJ1-5,TRBV30,TGTGCCTGGAGCCTTGGGGAGACAGGCAATCAGCCCCAGCATTTT,CAWSLGETGNQPQHF
-,-,TRBJ1-5,TRBV6-5,TGTGCCAGCAGTCGCGACAGCGGGCAGCCCCAGCATTTT,CASSRDSGQPQHF
-,-,TRBJ1-4,TRBV6-1,TGTGCCAGCAGTGAAGCGCGGCCCGGTGAAAAACTGTTTTTT,CASSEARPGEKLFF
-,once,TRBJ2-2,TRBV7-9,TGTGCCAGCAGCTTATCGCAGGGGCTTTCCGGGGAGCTGTTTTTT,CASSLSQGLSGELFF
-,-,TRBJ1-3,TRBV13,TGTGCCAGCAGCCATCAGGGAGGGTATGGAAACACCATATATTTT,CASSHQGGYGNTIYF
-,-,TRBJ1-6,TRBV6-4,TGTGCCAGCAGTGACAGGGATAATTCACCCCTCCACTTT,CASSDRDNSPLHF
-,-,TRBJ1-1,TRBV7-2,TGTGCCAGCAGCTTGCAGGGACAAGGGACCGAGGAAGCTTTCTTT,CASSLQGQGTEEAFF
-,-,TRBJ1-5,TRBV5-1,TGCGCCAGCAGCCCACAGGGTATACATCAGCCCCAGCATTTT,CASSPQGIHQPQHF
TRBD2,once,TRBJ2-1,TRBV7-9,TGTGCCAGCAGCCCTCGGGTAGATAGCGGGGGGGGGCCCTCTGAGCAGTTCTTC,CASSPRVDSGGGPSEQFF
-,-,TRBJ2-7,TRBV21-1,TGTGCCAGCAGCAGGCGGGGACTAGCGGCTGACTACGAGCAGTACTTC,CASSRRGLAADYEQYF
TRBD2,few,TRBJ2-7,TRBV5-1,TGCGCCAGCAGCTTTGGGACTAGCGGGGGGGCCTTATACGAGCAGTACTTC,CASSFGTSGGALYEQYF
-,-,TRBJ1-2,TRBV5-1,TGCGCCAGCAGCTTGGAGGGGGGTTTTGGCGGAGGCTACACCTTC,CASSLEGGFGGGYTF
-,-,TRBJ1-3,TRBV7-9,TGTGCCAGCGGCCACCAGGGAACTGGAAACACCATATATTTT,CASGHQGTGNTIYF
-,-,TRBJ2-1,TRBV10-3,TGTGCCATCAGTGTGGGTAGCCCACCCGGGCATGAGCAGTTCTTC,CAISVGSPPGHEQFF
-,-,TRBJ2-1,TRBV10-3,TGTGCCATCAGCGGGGGGCGGGGATCCTACAATGAGCAGTTCTTC,CAISGGRGSYNEQFF
-,-,TRBJ2-7,TRBV5-4,TGTGCCAGCACGGTCCCTGGGGTTCACGAGCAGTACTTC,CASTVPGVHEQYF
-,-,TRBJ2-7,TRBV5-1,TGCGCCAGCAGCTTGGATGGACAGACCTTAAAGCAGTACTTC,CASSLDGQTLKQYF
-,-,TRBJ1-2,TRBV6-6,TGTGCCAGCAGTTACGCCAGGGACGGCAACTATGGCTACACCTTC,CASSYARDGNYGYTF
-,-,TRBJ2-1,TRBV28,TGTGCCAGCAGCGTGCTGACTGAGCAGTTCTTC,CASSVLTEQFF
-,-,TRBJ1-6,TRBV6-6,TGTGCCAGCAGCCCCAGGGCGACAGCCAATTCACCCCTCCACTTT,CASSPRATANSPLHF
-,-,TRBJ1-1,TRBV18,TGTGCCAGCTCACCGGGCGGCAACAATGAAGCTTTCTTT,CASSPGGNNEAFF
TRBD2,-,TRBJ2-3,TRBV11-1,TGTGCCAGCAGCTCAGCCCCCGGGGGGGCGGGCACAGATACGCAGTATTTT,CASSSAPGGAGTDTQYF
-,-,TRBJ2-5,TRBV18,TGTGCCAGCTCCCGGAATGGGGCTCAAGAGACCCAGTACTTC,CASSRNGAQETQYF
TRBD1,-,TRBJ2-1,TRBV6-5,TGTGCCAGCAGACGAGCGGACAGGGGGTATTATGAGCAGTTCTTC,CASRRADRGYYEQFF
-,-,TRBJ1-5,TRBV18,TGTGCCAGCTCCCTAGGACAGCCCGGGAGCAATCAGCCCCAGCATTTT,CASSLGQPGSNQPQHF
-,-,TRBJ1-2,TRBV6-5,TGTGCCAGCAGGACCGGACGGGGGTCTCTCTATGGCTACACCTTC,CASRTGRGSLYGYTF
TRBD1,-,TRBJ1-4,TRBV19,TGTGCCAGTAGCGACAGGGGCGAATATGAAAAACTGTTTTTT,CASSDRGEYEKLFF
TRBD1,-,TRBJ2-2,TRBV19,TGTGCCAGTAGCTCGGGACAGCACACCGGGGAGCTGTTTTTT,CASSSGQHTGELFF
TRBD1,-,TRBJ2-5,TRBV5-1,TGCGCCAGCAGCTTGCTACAGGGGACGAGGGAGACCCAGTACTTC,CASSLLQGTRETQYF
-,-,TRBJ1-1,TRBV19,TGTGCCAGTAAAGAGCCTTTGACTGAAGCTTTCTTT,CASKEPLTEAFF
-,-,TRBJ2-5,TRBV6-1,TGTGCCAGCAGGACAGGAATAGGAGGGACCCAGTACTTC,CASRTGIGGTQYF
-,-,TRBJ1-1,TRBV25-1,TGTGCCAGCAGTGAATTTGGGGCCACTGAAGCTTTCTTT,CASSEFGATEAFF
TRBD2,-,TRBJ2-5,TRBV11-2,TGTGCCAGCAGATCACTAGCGATCCAAGAGACCCAGTACTTC,CASRSLAIQETQYF
TRBD1,-,TRBJ2-7,TRBV29-1,TGCAGCGTTGCTGACAGGGCCCTGCCCTACGAGCAGTACTTC,CSVADRALPYEQYF